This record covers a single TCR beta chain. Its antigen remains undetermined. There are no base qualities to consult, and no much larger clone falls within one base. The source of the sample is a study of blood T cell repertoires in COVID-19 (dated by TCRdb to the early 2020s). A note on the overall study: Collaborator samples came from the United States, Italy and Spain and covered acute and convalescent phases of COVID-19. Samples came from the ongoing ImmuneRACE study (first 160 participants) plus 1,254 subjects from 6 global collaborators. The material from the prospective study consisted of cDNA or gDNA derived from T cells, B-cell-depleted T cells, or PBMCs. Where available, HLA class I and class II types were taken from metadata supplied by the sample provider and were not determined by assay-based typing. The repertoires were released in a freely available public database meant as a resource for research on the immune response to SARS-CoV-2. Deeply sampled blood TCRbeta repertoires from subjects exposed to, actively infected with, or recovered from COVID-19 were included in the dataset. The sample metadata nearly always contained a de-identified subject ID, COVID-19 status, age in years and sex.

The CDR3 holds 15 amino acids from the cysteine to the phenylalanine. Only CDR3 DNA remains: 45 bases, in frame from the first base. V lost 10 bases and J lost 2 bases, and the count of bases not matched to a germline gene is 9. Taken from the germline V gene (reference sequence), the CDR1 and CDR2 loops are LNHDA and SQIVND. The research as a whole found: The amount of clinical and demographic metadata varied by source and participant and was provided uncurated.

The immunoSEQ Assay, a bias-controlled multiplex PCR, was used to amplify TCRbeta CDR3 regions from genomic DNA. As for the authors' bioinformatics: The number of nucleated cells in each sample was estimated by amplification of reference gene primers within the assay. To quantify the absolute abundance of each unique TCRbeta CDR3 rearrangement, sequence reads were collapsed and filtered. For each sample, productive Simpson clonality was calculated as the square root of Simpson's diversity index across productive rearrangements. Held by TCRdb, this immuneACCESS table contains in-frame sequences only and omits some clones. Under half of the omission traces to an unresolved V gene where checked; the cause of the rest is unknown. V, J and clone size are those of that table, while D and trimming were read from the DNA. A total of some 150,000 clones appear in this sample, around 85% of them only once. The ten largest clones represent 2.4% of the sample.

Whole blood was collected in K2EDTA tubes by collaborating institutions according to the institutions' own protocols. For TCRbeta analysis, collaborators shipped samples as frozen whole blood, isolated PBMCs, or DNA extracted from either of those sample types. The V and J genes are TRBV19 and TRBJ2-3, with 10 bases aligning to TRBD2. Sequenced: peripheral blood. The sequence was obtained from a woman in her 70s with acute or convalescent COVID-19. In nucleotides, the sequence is TGTGCCACCGATTCTAGCGGGAGCCTCACAGATACGCAGTATTTT. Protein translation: CATDSSGSLTDTQYF.